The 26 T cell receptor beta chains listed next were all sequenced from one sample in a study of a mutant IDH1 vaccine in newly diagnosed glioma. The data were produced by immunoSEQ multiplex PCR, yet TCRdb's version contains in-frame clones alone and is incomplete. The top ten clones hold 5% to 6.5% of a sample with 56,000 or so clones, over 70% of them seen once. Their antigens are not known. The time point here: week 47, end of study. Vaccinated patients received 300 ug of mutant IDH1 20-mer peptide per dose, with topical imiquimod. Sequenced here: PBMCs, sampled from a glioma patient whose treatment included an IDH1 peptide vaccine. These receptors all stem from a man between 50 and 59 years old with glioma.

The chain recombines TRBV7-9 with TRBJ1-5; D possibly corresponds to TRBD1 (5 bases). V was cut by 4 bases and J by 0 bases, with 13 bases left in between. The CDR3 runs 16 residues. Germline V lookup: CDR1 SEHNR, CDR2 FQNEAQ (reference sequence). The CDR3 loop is CASSYGWGYSNQPQHF. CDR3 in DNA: TGTGCCAGCAGCTACGGTTGGGGGTATAGCAATCAGCCCCAGCATTTT.

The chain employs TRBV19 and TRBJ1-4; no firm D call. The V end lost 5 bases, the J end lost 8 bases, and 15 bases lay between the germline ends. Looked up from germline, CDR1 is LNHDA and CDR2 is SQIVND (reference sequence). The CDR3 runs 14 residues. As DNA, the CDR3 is TGTGCCAGTAGTTTTACCGGGATAGGGGAAAAACTGTTTTTT. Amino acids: CASSFTGIGEKLFF. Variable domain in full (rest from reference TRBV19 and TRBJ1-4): DGGITQSPKYLFRKEGQNVTLSCEQNLNHDAMYWYRQDPGQGLRLIYYSQIVNDFQKGDIAEGYSVSREKKESFPLTVTSAQKNPTAFYLCASSFTGIGEKLFFGSGTQLSVL.

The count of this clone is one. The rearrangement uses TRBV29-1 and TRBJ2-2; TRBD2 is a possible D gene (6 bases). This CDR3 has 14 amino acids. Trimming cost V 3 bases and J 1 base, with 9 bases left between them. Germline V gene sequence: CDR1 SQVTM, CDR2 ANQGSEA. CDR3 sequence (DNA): TGCAGCGTTGACCCCGGGGGGAACACCGGGGAGCTGTTTTTT. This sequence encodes CSVDPGGNTGELFF.

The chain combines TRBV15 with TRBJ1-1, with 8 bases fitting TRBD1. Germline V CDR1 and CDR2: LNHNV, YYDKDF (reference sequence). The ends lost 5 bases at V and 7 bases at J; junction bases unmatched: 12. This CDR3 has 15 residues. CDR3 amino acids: CATSPDTGGYSEAFF. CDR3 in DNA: TGTGCCACCAGCCCCGACACAGGGGGATATAGTGAAGCTTTCTTT.

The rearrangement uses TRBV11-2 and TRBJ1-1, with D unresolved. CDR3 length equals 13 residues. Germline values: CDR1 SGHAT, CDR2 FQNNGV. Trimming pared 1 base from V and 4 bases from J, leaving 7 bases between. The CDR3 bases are TGTGCCAGCAGCTTAGCGGCCCTCACTGAAGCTTTCTTT. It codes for CASSLAALTEAFF.

For the CDR3, the DNA is TGTGCCAGCAGCTTGGGGGGGGCGCCCGGGAACACTGAAGCTTTCTTT. Its translation is CASSLGGAPGNTEAFF. This chain links TRBV5-4 with TRBJ1-1, with D perhaps matching TRBD1 (6 bases). Deletions cut 0 bases from V and 1 base from J, with 13 bases between. From germline, CDR1 is SGHNT and CDR2 YYREEE (reference sequence). The CDR3 consists of 16 residues.

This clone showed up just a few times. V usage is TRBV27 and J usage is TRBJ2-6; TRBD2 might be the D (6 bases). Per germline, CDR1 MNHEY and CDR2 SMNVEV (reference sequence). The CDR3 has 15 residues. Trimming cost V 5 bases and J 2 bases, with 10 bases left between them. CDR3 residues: CASSIGLPGANVLTF. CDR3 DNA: TGTGCCAGCAGTATAGGACTACCTGGGGCCAACGTCCTGACTTTC.

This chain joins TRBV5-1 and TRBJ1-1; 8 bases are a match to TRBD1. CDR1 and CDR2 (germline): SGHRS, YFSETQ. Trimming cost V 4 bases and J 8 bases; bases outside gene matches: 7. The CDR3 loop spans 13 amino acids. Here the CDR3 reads CASSPHRTGEAFF. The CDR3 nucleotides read TGCGCCAGCAGCCCTCACCGGACAGGGGAAGCTTTCTTT.

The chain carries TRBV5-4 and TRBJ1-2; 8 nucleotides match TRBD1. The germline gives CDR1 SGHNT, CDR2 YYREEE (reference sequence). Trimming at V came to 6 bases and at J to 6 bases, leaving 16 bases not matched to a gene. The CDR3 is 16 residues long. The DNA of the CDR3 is TGTGCCAGCACTTATCGTCAGACAGGGGATTTGGATGGCTACACCTTC. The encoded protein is CASTYRQTGDLDGYTF.

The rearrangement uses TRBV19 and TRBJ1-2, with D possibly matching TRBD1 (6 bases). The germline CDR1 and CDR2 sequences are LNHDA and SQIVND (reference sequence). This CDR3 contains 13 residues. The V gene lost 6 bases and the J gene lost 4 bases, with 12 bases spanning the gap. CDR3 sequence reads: CASRERRGYGYTF. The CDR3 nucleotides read TGTGCCAGTAGGGAACGCAGGGGCTATGGCTACACCTTC.

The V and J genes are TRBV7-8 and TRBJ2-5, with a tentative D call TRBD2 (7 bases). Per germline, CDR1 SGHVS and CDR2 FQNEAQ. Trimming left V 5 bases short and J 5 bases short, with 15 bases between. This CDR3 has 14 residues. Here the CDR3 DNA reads TGTGCCAGCAGCAAGGGGGGGAGGGCGGAGACCCAGTACTTC. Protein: CASSKGGRAETQYF.

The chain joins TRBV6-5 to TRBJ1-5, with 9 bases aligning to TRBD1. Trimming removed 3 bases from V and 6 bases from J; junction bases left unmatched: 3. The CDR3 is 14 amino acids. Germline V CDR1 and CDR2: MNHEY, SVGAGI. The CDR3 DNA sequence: TGTGCCAGCAGTTATGGGACAGGGATTCAGCCCCAGCATTTT. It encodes CASSYGTGIQPQHF.

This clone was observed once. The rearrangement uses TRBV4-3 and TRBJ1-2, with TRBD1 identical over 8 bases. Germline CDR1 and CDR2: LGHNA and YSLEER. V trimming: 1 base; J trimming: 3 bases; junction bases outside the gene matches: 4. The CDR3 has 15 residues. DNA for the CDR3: TGCGCCAGCAGCCAAGGGGACAGGACGGACTATGGCTACACCTTC. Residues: CASSQGDRTDYGYTF.

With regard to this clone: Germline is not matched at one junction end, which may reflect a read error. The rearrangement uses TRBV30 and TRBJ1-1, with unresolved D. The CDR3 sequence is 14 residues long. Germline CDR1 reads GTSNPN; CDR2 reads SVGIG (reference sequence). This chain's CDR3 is CTWKARFMNTEAFF. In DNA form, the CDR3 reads TGTACCTGGAAGGCCAGATTTATGAACACTGAAGCTTTCTTT.

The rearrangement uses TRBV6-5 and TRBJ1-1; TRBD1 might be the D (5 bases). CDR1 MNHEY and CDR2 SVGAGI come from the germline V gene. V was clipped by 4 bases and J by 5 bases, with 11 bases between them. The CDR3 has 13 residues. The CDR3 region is CASSFRGRTEAFF. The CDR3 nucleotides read TGTGCCAGCAGTTTTAGGGGTAGGACTGAAGCTTTCTTT.

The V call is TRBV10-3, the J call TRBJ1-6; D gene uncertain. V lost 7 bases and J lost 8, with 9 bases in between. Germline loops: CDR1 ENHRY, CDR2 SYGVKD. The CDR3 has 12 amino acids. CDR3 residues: CAIKGRDSPLHF. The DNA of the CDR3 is TGTGCCATCAAAGGCAGAGATTCACCCCTCCACTTT.

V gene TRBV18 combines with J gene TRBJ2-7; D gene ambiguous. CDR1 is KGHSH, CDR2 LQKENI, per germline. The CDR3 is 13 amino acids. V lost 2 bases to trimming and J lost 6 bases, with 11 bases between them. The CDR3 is CASSPDKGSEQYF. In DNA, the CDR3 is TGTGCCAGCTCACCAGATAAGGGTTCCGAGCAGTACTTC.

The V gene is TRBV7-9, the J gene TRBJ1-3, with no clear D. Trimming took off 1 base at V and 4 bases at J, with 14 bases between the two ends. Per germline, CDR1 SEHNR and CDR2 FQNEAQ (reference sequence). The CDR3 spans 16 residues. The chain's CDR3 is CASSLVTRRRGNTIYF. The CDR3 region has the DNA TGTGCCAGCAGCTTAGTTACACGTCGTCGCGGAAACACCATATATTTT. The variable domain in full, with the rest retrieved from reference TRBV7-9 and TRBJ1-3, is DTGVSQNPRHKITKRGQNVTFRCDPISEHNRLYWYRQTLGQGPEFLTYFQNEAQLEKSRLLSDRFSAERPKGSFSTLEIQRTEQGDSAMYLCASSLVTRRRGNTIYFGEGSWLTVV.

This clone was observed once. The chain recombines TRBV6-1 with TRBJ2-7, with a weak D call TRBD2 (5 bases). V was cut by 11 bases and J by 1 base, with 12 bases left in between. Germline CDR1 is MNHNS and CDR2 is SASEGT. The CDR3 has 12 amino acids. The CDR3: CAFLPGSYEQYF. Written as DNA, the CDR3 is TGTGCCTTCTTGCCGGGATCCTACGAGCAGTACTTC.

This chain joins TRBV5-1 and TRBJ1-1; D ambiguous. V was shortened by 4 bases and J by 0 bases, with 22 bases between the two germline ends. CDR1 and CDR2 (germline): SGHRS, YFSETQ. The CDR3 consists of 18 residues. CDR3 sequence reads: CASSQGRRKSIMNTEAFF. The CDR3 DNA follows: TGCGCCAGCAGCCAAGGTCGGAGGAAAAGCATCATGAACACTGAAGCTTTCTTT.

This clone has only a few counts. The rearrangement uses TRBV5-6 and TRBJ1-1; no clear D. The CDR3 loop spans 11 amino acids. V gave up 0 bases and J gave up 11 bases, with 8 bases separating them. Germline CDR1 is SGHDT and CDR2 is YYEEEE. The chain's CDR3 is CASSLGGWAFF. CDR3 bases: TGTGCCAGCAGCTTGGGGGGTTGGGCTTTCTTT.

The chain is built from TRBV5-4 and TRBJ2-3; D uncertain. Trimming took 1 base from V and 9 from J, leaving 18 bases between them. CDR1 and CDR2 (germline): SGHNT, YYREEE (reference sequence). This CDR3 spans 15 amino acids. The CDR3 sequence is CASSLRWAAPGTQYF. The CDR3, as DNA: TGTGCCAGCAGCTTGCGGTGGGCGGCCCCCGGCACGCAGTATTTT.

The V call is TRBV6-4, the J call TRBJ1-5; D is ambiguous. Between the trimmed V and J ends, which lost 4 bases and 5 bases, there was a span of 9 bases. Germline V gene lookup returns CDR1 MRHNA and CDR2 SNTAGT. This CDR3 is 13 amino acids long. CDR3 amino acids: CASSVTEDQPQHF. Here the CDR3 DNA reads TGTGCCAGCAGTGTAACGGAGGATCAGCCCCAGCATTTT.

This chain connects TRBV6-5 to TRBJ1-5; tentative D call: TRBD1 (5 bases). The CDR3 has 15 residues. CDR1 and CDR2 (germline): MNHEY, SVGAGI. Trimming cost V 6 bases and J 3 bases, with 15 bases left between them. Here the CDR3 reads CASRQGLGANQPQHF. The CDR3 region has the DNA TGTGCCAGCAGGCAGGGCCTAGGGGCCAATCAGCCCCAGCATTTT.

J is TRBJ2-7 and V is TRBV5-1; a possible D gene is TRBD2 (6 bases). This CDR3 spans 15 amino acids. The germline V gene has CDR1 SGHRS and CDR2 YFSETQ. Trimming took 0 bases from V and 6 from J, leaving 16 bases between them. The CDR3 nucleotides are TGCGCCAGCAGCTTGGAGGGCCACCAGGAGGGCGAGCAGTACTTC. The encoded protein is CASSLEGHQEGEQYF.

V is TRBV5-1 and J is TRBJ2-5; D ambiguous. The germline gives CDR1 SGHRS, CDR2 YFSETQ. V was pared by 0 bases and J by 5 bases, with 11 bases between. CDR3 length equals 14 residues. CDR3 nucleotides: TGCGCCAGCAGCTTGGGGGCCAATAAGGAGACCCAGTACTTC. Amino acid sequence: CASSLGANKETQYF.